The clone carrying this T cell receptor beta chain has a handful of counts. Its specificity is unknown. The germline gives CDR1 DFQATT, CDR2 SNEGSKA (reference sequence). The V gene end was trimmed by 3 bases and the J gene end by 8 bases; junction bases not matched to a gene: 5. This CDR3 has 13 amino acids. The source of the sample is a study of neurological immune-mediated disorders. Notes on the study in general: The repertoires of 18 of 34 multiple sclerosis patients fell into one related-CDR3 cluster (a possible signature) under phylogenetic grouping.

Unsorted libraries were generated from 2 million PBMCs. These cells had been stored in RNAlater at -80 C. Synthesis of cDNA was accomplished via 5'RACE employing 10-nucleotide random UMIs. TCRdb re-derived calls from the 5' RACE reads in MiXCR, one entry per CDR3 protein. The sample consists of about 60,000 distinct CDR3 sequences, approximately 4% of them appearing once. V is TRBV20-1 and J is TRBJ1-4; 8 positions match TRBD1. Sequenced: PBMCs. The receptor was derived from a man in his forties or fifties with multiple sclerosis. CDR3 residues: CSARTGAGEKLFF. In DNA form, the CDR3 reads TGCAGTGCTAGGACAGGGGCAGGGGAAAAACTGTTTTTT.